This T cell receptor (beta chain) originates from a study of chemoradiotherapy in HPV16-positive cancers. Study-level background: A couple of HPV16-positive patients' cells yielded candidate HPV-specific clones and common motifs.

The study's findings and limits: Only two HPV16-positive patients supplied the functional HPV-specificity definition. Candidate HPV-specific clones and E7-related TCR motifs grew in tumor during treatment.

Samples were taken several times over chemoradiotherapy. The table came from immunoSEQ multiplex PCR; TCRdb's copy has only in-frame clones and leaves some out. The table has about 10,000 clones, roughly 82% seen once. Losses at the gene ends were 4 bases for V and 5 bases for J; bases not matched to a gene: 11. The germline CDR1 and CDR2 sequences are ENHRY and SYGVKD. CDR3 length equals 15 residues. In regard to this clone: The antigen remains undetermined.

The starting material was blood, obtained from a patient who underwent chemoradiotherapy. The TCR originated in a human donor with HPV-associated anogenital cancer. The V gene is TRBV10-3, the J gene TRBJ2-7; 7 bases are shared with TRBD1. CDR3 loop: CAISGDRQGRDEQYF. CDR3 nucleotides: TGTGCCATCAGTGGGGACAGACAGGGCAGGGACGAGCAGTACTTC.